This T cell receptor beta chain was sequenced during a study of T cell repertoires in cytomegalovirus infection. Study in general: Both a matching HLA type and CMV infection were indicated by public TCR beta signatures.

The V gene's germline CDR1 is MNHNS and CDR2 SASEGT. V was clipped by 7 bases and J by 8 bases, with 17 bases between them. The CDR3 runs to 14 residues. The study's findings and limits: HLA-C-restricted CMV-specific TCR beta clonotypes prevailed in the ex vivo response. Carriers of CMV and the relevant HLA type were discriminated by public TCR beta frequency.

TCRdb ran MiXCR on the reads and lists one entry per CDR3 protein. Here the sample spans 250,000 to 300,000 distinct CDR3 sequences, roughly 24% being singletons. Regarding this clonotype: What it binds is unknown.

The sequence was collected from a human donor in good health (CMV status not recorded). Some clones in this sample may be carry-over from other donors' samples. The sample consisted of PBMCs. The chain links TRBV6-1 to TRBJ1-4; possible D gene TRBD1, 5 bases. The CDR3 coding sequence is TGTGCCAGCACCCGGGGCGGACTCTCCGAAAAACTGTTTTTT. Its translation is CASTRGGLSEKLFF.